The entry that follows covers one TCR beta chain sequence. Its recognized antigen is unknown. The sample holds no much larger clone one base away, and base qualities are not on file. This sample was included in a study of technical replicates of blood from four donors (dated by TCRdb to the late 2010s). Library creation used the immunoSEQ multiplex PCR assay. TCRdb holds this immuneACCESS table with in-frame rearrangements only. Some clones are missing; in checked studies, unresolved V genes explain under half, and the rest has no known cause. Recorded for this sample are under 90,000 clones; around 97% of them occurred a single time. Roughly 0.2% of the sample belongs to the ten largest clones. From the cysteine up to the phenylalanine, the CDR3 has a length of 15 residues. Solely the CDR3 DNA is kept, with 45 bases framed from the first base. Compared with germline, V lacks 6 bases and J lacks 2 bases; bases without a gene match: 6. CDR1 and CDR2 are drawn from the germline V gene: SNHLY, FYNNEI.

This receptor was obtained from a human donor in good health. Sequencing used T cells isolated from PBMCs. The sequence links TRBV2 to TRBJ1-5, and TRBD1 aligns with 8 junction nucleotides. In nucleotides, the sequence is TGTGCCAGCAGGGACAGGGTTAGAGGCAATCAGCCCCAGCATTTT. Translated, this gives CASRDRVRGNQPQHF.